This T cell receptor beta chain is from a study of shared clonotypes between healthy human individuals. In regard to this clone: The antigen remains unidentified.

Cells designated naive CD8 were CD45RO-negative and were positively selected for CCR7, with terminally differentiated effector memory CD45RA+ cells excluded. The CDR3 covers 13 residues. V lost 6 bases to trimming and J lost 4 bases, with 13 bases between them. Germline V gene sequence: CDR1 LNHNV, CDR2 YYDKDF (reference sequence). The study ran the assay at deep level. Data came from immunoSEQ multiplex PCR; TCRdb stores just in-frame clones and leaves some out. This table holds roughly 2,000,000 clones, about 95% found once. Whole-study findings and limits: Shared clonotypes: approximately 5.3% naive CD4, around 4% naive CD8, about 2.2% memory CD4, 0.35% to 0.5% memory CD8.

V gene TRBV15 combines with J gene TRBJ2-7; no reliable D call. Material: naive CD8+ T cells sorted from blood. The TCR originated in a young man in good health. The CDR3 sequence: CATSYGESYEQYF. CDR3 sequence (DNA): TGTGCCACCAGTTACGGCGAGAGTTACGAGCAGTACTTC. Variable domain in full (rest from reference TRBV15 and TRBJ2-7): DAMVIQNPRYQVTQFGKPVTLSCSQTLNHNVMYWYQQKSSQAPKLLFHYYDKDFNNEADTPDNFQSRRPNTSFCFLDIRSPGLGDTAMYLCATSYGESYEQYFGPGTRLTVT.